The 17 T cell receptor beta chains presented below share a single source sample, sequenced in a study of tumor-infiltrating lymphocytes in primary liver carcinoma. From 500 ng total RNA, TCR beta cDNA was generated with a primer in the constant region. ARM-PCR was slightly modified, and three nested multiplex PCR rounds with it gave rise to the TCR beta libraries. The two initial PCR rounds, about 9 cycles each, used TRBV1-TRBV30 forward and C-beta reverse primers. TCRdb re-analysed the multiplex PCR reads in MiXCR, keeping a single row per CDR3 protein. The sample has tens of thousands of distinct CDR3 sequences, 70% to 85% seen once. From unsorted bulk tissue weighing roughly 17-34 mg, DNA and RNA were co-extracted. The sequenced sample was liver tumor tissue from sampling region 3. The sample's subset: tumor region T3, left-lateral pole. The receptors here all came from a man aged 35-49 years with primary liver carcinoma and hepatitis B virus infection.

To note about this clonotype: A junction end diverges from the germline sequence, so it may reflect a read error. This sequence joins TRBV10-1 and TRBJ2-1, with 7 bases identical to TRBD1. This CDR3 spans 14 amino acids. Germline values: CDR1 WNHNN, CDR2 SYGVQD (reference sequence). The CDR3 spells CDSRDRSSYNEHFF. CDR3 sequence (DNA): TGCGACAGCAGGGACAGAAGCTCCTACAATGAGCATTTCTTC.

On this clonotype: One end of the junction does not line up with germline, which may come from a read error. The chain joins TRBV29-1 to TRBJ2-5, with TRBD2 matching over 7 bases. Germline V CDR1 and CDR2: SQVTM, ANQGSEA. CDR3 length: 13 amino acids. The CDR3 DNA sequence: TGCAGCGTTGCTGGGAGGGCCGCTGGGACCCAGTACTTT. Amino acids: CSVAGRAAGTQYF.

This chain uses TRBV6-6 with TRBJ2-5, with D tentatively TRBD2 (6 bases). This CDR3 has 11 amino acids. Germline values: CDR1 MNHNY, CDR2 SVGAGI (reference sequence). The CDR3 nucleotides are TGTACTAGCAAGCGGGTTGAGACCCAGTACTTC. Amino acid sequence: CTSKRVETQYF.

The chain links TRBV11-2 to TRBJ1-5; D might be TRBD1 (5 bases). Germline CDR1 SGHAT, CDR2 FQNNGV. The CDR3 extends over 14 amino acids. V lost 10 bases and J 6 bases, leaving 19 bases between the germline ends. CDR3 DNA sequence: TGTGCCATCAACTACCTAGACACAGGTCAGCCCCAGCATTTT. This sequence encodes CAINYLDTGQPQHF.

As concerns this clonotype: A read error may be the cause here, since a much bigger clone is one base away. The conserved closing phenylalanine or tryptophan is absent in this CDR3, likely reflecting a read error. The V and J genes are TRBV7-8 and TRBJ2-5, with D maybe TRBD1 (7 bases). V shed 5 bases and J shed 4 bases, with 14 bases lying between them. The length of the CDR3 is 14 residues. Germline V lookup: CDR1 SGHVS, CDR2 FQNEAQ. DNA of the CDR3: TGTGCCAGCAGCCCCCGGAGGGGGCGAGAGACCCAGTACTTA. Amino acid sequence: CASSPRRGRETQYL.

For this clonotype: Relative to the germline gene, one junction end is altered; a read error may explain this. J is TRBJ2-5 and V is TRBV24-1; 7 bases align to TRBD1. The CDR3 loop spans 17 amino acids. Germline CDR1 is KGHDR and CDR2 is SFDVKD. CDR3 DNA sequence: TGTGTCACCAGTGATGTATTCACAGGGGACAGCCAAGAGACCCAGTACTTC. Translated: CVTSDVFTGDSQETQYF.

A few counts support this clonotype. The V call is TRBV7-3, the J call TRBJ2-3; a possible D gene is TRBD1 (6 bases). The germline V gene encodes CDR1 SGHTA and CDR2 FQGTGA. The CDR3 sequence is 15 residues long. Trimming left V 2 bases short and J 1 base short, with 10 bases between. CDR3 DNA: TGTGCCAGCAGCTTATATGAGGGGGGCACAGATACGCAGTATTTT. This translates into CASSLYEGGTDTQYF.

As to this clonotype: At one of its ends the junction is not consistent with the germline gene, which may arise from a read error. The chain couples TRBV28 to TRBJ2-7, with a weak D call TRBD2 (6 bases). The CDR3 totals 15 residues. Per germline, CDR1 MDHEN and CDR2 SYDVKM. This CDR3 is CASSLRKGWRDEQSF. The DNA of the CDR3 is TGTGCCAGCAGTTTAAGGAAGGGCTGGAGGGACGAGCAGTCCTTC.

Details on this clonotype: It may be a read error: a sequence one base away is much more abundant. The chain employs TRBV28 and TRBJ2-3, with D perhaps TRBD2 (6 bases). Germline lookup yields CDR1 MDHEN and CDR2 SYDVKM. The CDR3 has 15 residues. V was pared by 3 bases and J by 2 bases, with 12 bases between. CDR3 nucleotides: TGTGCCAGCAGTTTGGCGGGACCAACCACAGATACGCAGTATTTT. Its translation: CASSLAGPTTDTQYF.

In the case of this clonotype: Its ends do not fully match the called genes, so a read error is possible. This chain connects TRBV29-1 to TRBJ2-1; unclear D gene. This CDR3 spans 15 amino acids. Germline assignment: CDR1 SQVTM and CDR2 ANQGSEA. Here the CDR3 reads CSVRPPSISYHEQFF. CDR3 sequence (DNA): TGCAGCGTGAGGCCTCCTTCCATCTCCTACCATGAGCAGTTCTTC.

A note on this clonotype: The CDR3 ends on some other residue instead of the conserved phenylalanine or tryptophan, so this is likely a read error. Because the CDR3's place on the DNA is in doubt, the DNA is left out and the CDR3 is given as listed by TCRdb. V gene TRBV29-1 combines with J gene TRBJ2-1; TRBD1 reflects the table's D call only, with no check against the DNA. The CDR3 comprises 14 residues, both ends counted. Looked up from germline, CDR1 is SQVTM and CDR2 is ANQGSEA. The CDR3 spells CSGLPGQGVDEKHL.

In the case of this clonotype: A much larger clone lies one base from this, so it may be a read error. CDR3 nucleotide sequence: TGTGCCAGCAGTCTCGAGTTCGACCGGGACTACGATCAGTACTTC. Its protein is CASSLEFDRDYDQYF. The chain joins TRBV6-4 to TRBJ2-7; TRBD2 aligns across 7 bases. The CDR3 is made up of 15 amino acids. Germline V gives CDR1 MRHNA, CDR2 SNTAGT.

Notes on this clonotype: Because the CDR3 is missing its conserved closing phenylalanine or tryptophan, this is likely a read error. The rearrangement links TRBV6-1 to TRBJ2-1; tentatively, D is TRBD2 (5 bases). This CDR3 comprises 14 residues. CDR1 is MNHNS, CDR2 SASEGT, per germline. The CDR3 bases are TGTGTCAGCAGTGAATGGCAGGAGGCGGATGAGCAGTTCCTC. Its protein product is CVSSEWQEADEQFL.

Notes on this clonotype: No conserved phenylalanine or tryptophan is present at the end of the CDR3, so a read error is the likely explanation. The chain combines TRBV29-1 with TRBJ1-1; D gene uncertain. The CDR3 covers 13 residues. Between the trimmed V and J ends, which lost 8 bases and 1 base, there was a span of 14 bases. Germline V lookup: CDR1 SQVTM, CDR2 ANQGSEA. CDR3 sequence (DNA): TGCAGCCTTGTGCACAGTTCGAACACTGAAGCTTTCATT. Protein: CSLVHSSNTEAFI.

This chain links TRBV4-1 with TRBJ1-1; no definite D call. This CDR3 comprises 18 residues. Per germline, CDR1 MGHRA and CDR2 YSYEKL. The CDR3 reads CTSSHGIYNILMNTEAFF. The CDR3 nucleotides read TGCACAAGCAGCCACGGCATATACAACATCTTGATGAACACTGAAGCTTTCTTT.

Notes on this clonotype: The junction shows a germline mismatch at one end, possibly a read error. The CDR3 reads CVSSQGPGTGAQRLFF. In nucleotides, the CDR3 is TGCGTCAGCAGCCAAGGGCCGGGGACAGGGGCGCAAAGACTGTTTTTT. The chain couples TRBV4-1 to TRBJ1-4, with 10 positions matching TRBD1. CDR1 and CDR2 from the germline V gene are MGHRA and YSYEKL. There are 16 residues in the CDR3.

As for this clonotype: An end of the junction does not agree with germline; a read error may underlie this. The CDR3: CATILDIGLAMGERFF. CDR3 nucleotide sequence: TGTGCCACCATCTTGGATATCGGACTAGCCATGGGTGAGCGGTTCTTC. The chain couples TRBV11-2 to TRBJ2-1; 8 nucleotides agree with TRBD2. The CDR3 totals 16 residues. The germline V gene has CDR1 SGHAT and CDR2 FQNNGV.